The clone carrying this T cell receptor beta chain was seen repeatedly, ten times or more. Per the original methods: Scientists estimated how many nucleated cells there were by amplifying reference gene primers. Method: immunoSEQ multiplex PCR; TCRdb's copy keeps in-frame clones and lacks some. V and J calls and clone size follow that table, whereas D and trimming were derived from the DNA. The sample includes over 150,000 clones, approximately 83% of them seen just once. In Seattle, patients joined the study during active infection and were tracked longitudinally. Germline-derived CDR1 and CDR2 are SGDLS and YYNGEE. Trimming cost V 4 bases and J 6 bases; bases outside gene matches: 12. The CDR3 runs 16 residues. This specimen comes from a study of blood T cell repertoires in COVID-19. About the research overall: T cells, B-cell-depleted T cells, or PBMCs supplied cDNA or gDNA.

The sequence came from a woman aged 55-70 years with COVID-19, enrolled during active disease. Sequences were obtained from peripheral blood. The chain combines TRBV9 with TRBJ2-1; 8 positions match TRBD1. This CDR3 is CASSSRTGRGSNEQFF. The CDR3, as DNA: TGTGCCAGCAGCTCCCGGACAGGGAGAGGCAGCAATGAGCAGTTCTTC.